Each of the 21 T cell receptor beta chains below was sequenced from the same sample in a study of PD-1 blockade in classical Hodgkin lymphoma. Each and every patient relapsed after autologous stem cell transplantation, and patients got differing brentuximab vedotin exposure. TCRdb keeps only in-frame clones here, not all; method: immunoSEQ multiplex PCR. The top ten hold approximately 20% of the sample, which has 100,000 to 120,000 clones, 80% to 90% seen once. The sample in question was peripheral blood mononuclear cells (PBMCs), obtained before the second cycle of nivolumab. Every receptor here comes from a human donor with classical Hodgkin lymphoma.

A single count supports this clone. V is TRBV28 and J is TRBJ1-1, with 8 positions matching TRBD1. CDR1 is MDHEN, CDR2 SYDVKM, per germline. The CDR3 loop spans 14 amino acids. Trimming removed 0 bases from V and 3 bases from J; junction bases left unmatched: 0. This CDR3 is CASSLWTGDTEAFF. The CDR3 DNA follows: TGTGCCAGCAGTTTATGGACAGGGGACACTGAAGCTTTCTTT.

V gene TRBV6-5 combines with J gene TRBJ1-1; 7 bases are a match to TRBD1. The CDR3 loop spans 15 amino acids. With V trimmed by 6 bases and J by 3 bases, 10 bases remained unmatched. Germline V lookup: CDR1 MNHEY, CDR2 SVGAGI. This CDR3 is CASRRQGWDYTEAFF. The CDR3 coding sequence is TGTGCCAGCAGGAGACAGGGTTGGGACTACACTGAAGCTTTCTTT.

Here the CDR3 DNA reads TGTGCCAGCGCCCCCCCGAGGGTCGGCAGTACTGAAGCTTTCTTT. Protein sequence: CASAPPRVGSTEAFF. J is TRBJ1-1 and V is TRBV28; no firm D call. V shed 8 bases and J shed 5 bases, with 21 bases lying between them. Germline CDR1 is MDHEN and CDR2 is SYDVKM. The CDR3 spans 15 residues.

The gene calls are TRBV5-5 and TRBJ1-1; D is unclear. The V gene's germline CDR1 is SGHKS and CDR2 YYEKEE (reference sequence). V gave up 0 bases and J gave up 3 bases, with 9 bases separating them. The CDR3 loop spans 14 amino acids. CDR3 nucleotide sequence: TGTGCCAGCAGCTTGGCCGACTGGTACACTGAAGCTTTCTTT. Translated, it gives CASSLADWYTEAFF.

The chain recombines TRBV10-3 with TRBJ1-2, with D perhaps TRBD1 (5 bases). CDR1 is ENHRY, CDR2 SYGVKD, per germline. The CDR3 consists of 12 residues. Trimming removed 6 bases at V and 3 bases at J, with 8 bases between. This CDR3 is CAISGRDYGYTF. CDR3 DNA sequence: TGTGCCATCAGCGGCAGGGACTATGGCTACACCTTC.

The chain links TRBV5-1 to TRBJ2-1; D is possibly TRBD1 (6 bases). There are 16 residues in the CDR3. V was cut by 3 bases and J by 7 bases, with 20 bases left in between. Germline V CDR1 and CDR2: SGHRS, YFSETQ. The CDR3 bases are TGCGCCAGCAGCTCCGGCCAACCTGGTCAGGGGAATGAGCAGTTCTTC. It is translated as CASSSGQPGQGNEQFF.

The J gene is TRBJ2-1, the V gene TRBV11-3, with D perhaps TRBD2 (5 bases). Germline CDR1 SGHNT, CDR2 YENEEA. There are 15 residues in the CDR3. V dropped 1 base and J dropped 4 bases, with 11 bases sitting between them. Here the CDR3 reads CASSLVGEQYNEQFF. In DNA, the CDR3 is TGTGCCAGCAGCTTAGTTGGGGAGCAATACAATGAGCAGTTCTTC.

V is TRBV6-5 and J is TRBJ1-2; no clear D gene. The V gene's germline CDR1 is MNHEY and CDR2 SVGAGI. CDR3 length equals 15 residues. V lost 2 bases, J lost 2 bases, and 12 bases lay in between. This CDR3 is CASSYQAEINYGYTF. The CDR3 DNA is TGTGCCAGCAGTTACCAGGCAGAAATAAACTATGGCTACACCTTC.

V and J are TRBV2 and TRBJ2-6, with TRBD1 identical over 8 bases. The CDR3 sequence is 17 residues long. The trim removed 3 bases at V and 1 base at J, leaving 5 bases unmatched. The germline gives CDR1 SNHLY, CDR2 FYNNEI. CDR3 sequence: CASSDGTGGSGANVLTF. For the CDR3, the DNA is TGTGCCAGCAGTGACGGGACAGGTGGATCTGGGGCCAACGTCCTGACTTTC.

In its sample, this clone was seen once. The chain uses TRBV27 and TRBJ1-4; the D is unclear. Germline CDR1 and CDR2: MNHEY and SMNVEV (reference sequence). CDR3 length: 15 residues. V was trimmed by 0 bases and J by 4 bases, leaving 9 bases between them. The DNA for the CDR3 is TGTGCCAGCAGTTTATCCCACTTGAATAATGAAAAACTGTTTTTT. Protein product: CASSLSHLNNEKLFF. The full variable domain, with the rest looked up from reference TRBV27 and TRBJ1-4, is EAQVTQNPRYLITVTGKKLTVTCSQNMNHEYMSWYRQDPGLGLRQIYYSMNVEVTDKGDVPEGYKVSRKEKRNFPLILESPSPNQTSLYFCASSLSHLNNEKLFFGSGTQLSVL.

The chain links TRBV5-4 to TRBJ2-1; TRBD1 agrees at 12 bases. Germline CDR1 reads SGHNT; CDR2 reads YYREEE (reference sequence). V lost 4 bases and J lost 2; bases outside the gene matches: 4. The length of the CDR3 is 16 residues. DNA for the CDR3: TGTGCCAGCAGCCAGGGACAGGGGGCTACCTACAATGAGCAGTTCTTC. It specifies CASSQGQGATYNEQFF.

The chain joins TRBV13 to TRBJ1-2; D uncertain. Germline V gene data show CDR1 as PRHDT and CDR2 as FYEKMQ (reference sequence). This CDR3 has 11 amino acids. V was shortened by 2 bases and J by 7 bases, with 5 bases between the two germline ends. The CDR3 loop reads CASSLSGGYTF. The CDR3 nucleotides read TGTGCCAGCAGCTTATCCGGTGGCTACACCTTC.

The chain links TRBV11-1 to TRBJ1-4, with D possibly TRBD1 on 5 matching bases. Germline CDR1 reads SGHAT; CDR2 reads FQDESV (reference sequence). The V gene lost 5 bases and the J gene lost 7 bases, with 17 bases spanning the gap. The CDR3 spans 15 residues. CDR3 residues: CASSPRGSGGEKLFF. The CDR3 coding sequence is TGTGCCAGCAGCCCACGGGGTTCCGGGGGTGAAAAACTGTTTTTT.

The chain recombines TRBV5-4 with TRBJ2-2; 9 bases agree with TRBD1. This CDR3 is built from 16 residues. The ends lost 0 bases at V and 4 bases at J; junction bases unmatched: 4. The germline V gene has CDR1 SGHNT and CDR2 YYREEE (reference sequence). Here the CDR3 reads CASSLDGTGFTGELFF. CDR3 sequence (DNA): TGTGCCAGCAGCTTGGATGGGACAGGGTTCACCGGGGAGCTGTTTTTT.

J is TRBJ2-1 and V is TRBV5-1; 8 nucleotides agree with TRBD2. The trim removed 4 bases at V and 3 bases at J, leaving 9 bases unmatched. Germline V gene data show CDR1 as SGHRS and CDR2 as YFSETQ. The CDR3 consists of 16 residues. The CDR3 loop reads CASSPPQAGVYNEQFF. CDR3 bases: TGCGCCAGCAGCCCGCCCCAAGCGGGAGTCTACAATGAGCAGTTCTTC.

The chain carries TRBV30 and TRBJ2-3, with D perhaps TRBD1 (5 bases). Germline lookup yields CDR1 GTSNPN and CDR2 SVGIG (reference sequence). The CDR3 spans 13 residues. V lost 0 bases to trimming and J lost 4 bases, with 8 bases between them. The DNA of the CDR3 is TGTGCCTGGAGTGTCAGGGATCCAGATACGCAGTATTTT. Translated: CAWSVRDPDTQYF.

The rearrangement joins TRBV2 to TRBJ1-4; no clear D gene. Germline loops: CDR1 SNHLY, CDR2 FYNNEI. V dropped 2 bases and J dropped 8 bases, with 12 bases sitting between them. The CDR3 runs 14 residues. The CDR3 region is CASSETREGEKLFF. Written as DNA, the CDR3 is TGTGCCAGCAGTGAAACAAGGGAAGGGGAAAAACTGTTTTTT. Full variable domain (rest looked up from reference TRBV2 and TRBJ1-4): EPEVTQTPSHQVTQMGQEVILRCVPISNHLYFYWYRQILGQKVEFLVSFYNNEISEKSEIFDDQFSVERPDGSNFTLKIRSTKLEDSAMYFCASSETREGEKLFFGSGTQLSVL.

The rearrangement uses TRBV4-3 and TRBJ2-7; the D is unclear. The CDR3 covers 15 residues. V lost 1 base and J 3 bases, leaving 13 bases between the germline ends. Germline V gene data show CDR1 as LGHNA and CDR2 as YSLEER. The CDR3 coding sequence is TGCGCCAGCAGCCAAGCATCAGGAAACTACTACGAGCAGTACTTC. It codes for CASSQASGNYYEQYF.

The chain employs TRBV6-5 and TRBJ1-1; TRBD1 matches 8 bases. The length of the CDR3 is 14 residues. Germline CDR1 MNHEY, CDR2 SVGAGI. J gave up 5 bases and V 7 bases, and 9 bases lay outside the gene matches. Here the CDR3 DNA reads TGTGCCAGCATCCCCGGACAGGGTGAAACTGAAGCTTTCTTT. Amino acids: CASIPGQGETEAFF.

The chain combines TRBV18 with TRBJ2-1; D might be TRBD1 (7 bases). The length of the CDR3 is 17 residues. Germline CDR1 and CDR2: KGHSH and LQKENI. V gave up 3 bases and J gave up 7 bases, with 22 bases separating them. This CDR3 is CASSPSFQGGMINEQFF. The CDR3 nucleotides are TGTGCCAGCTCACCGTCTTTCCAGGGGGGTATGATAAATGAGCAGTTCTTC.

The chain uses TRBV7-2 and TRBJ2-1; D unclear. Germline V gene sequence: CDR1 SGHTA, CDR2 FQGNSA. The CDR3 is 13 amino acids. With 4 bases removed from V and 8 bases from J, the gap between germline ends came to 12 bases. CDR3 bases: TGTGCCAGCAGCTCGACCGCACTCCATGAGCAGTTCTTC. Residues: CASSSTALHEQFF.